One and the same sample provided the 20 T cell receptor beta chains below, sequenced in a study of blood T cell repertoires in COVID-19. The protocol was immunoSEQ multiplex PCR, while the TCRdb copy is restricted to in-frame clones and leaves out a portion. The sample holds over 250,000 clones, around 80% seen once. Sequencing was done on a sample of PBMCs or T cells enriched from blood (not recorded which). The receptors shown here come from a man aged 40-55 years who had been exposed to COVID-19.

The count of this clone is one. V usage is TRBV10-3 and J usage is TRBJ1-5, with D hard to call. The CDR3 has 13 residues. CDR1 is ENHRY and CDR2 is SYGVKD in the germline V gene. V was clipped by 3 bases and J by 0 bases, with 3 bases between them. The DNA for the CDR3 is TGTGCCATCAGTGATATTAGCAATCAGCCCCAGCATTTT. Amino acid sequence: CAISDISNQPQHF.

V gene TRBV5-4 combines with J gene TRBJ2-3; the match to TRBD2 covers 10 bases. The V gene end was trimmed by 4 bases and the J gene end by 7 bases; junction bases not matched to a gene: 9. CDR1 and CDR2 from the germline V gene are SGHNT and YYREEE (reference sequence). CDR3 length: 15 residues. CDR3: CASSASSGRLNTQYF. In DNA, the CDR3 is TGTGCCAGCAGCGCCTCTAGCGGGAGACTCAATACGCAGTATTTT.

This clone was picked up a small number of times. This chain joins TRBV29-1 and TRBJ1-4; the D is unclear. CDR1 is SQVTM and CDR2 is ANQGSEA in the germline V gene. The CDR3 length is 14 residues. V dropped 4 bases and J dropped 0 bases, with 9 bases sitting between them. The CDR3, as DNA: TGCAGCGTTGGGTTGAGTTCAACTAATGAAAAACTGTTTTTT. This gives the protein CSVGLSSTNEKLFF.

CDR3: CASSPQPTNEKLFF. DNA of the CDR3: TGTGCCAGTAGTCCACAGCCAACTAATGAAAAACTGTTTTTT. V and J are TRBV19 and TRBJ1-4; D gene ambiguous. V was clipped by 5 bases and J by 0 bases, with 7 bases between them. CDR3 size: 14 residues. CDR1 is LNHDA and CDR2 is SQIVND in the germline V gene (reference sequence).

V usage is TRBV18 and J usage is TRBJ1-6, with D possibly TRBD1 on 6 matching bases. CDR1 and CDR2 from the germline V gene are KGHSH and LQKENI. Trimming stripped 10 bases from V and 10 bases from J, with 17 bases between. This CDR3 has 13 amino acids. The DNA for the CDR3 is TGTGCCACCCCTCGGCAGGGGTACTCACCCCTCCACTTT. Protein product: CATPRQGYSPLHF.

This clone has just a few counts. The rearrangement links TRBV27 to TRBJ2-1; TRBD1 might be the D (6 bases). The CDR3 contains 18 residues. The ends were cut back, 4 bases at V and 4 bases at J, with 23 bases in the middle. Germline CDR1 reads MNHEY; CDR2 reads SMNVEV (reference sequence). The chain's CDR3 is CASSSSGTRVWGYNEQFF. The CDR3 DNA reads TGTGCCAGCAGTTCCTCCGGGACAAGGGTCTGGGGTTACAATGAGCAGTTCTTC.

This chain links TRBV6-5 with TRBJ1-5; perhaps TRBD1 as D (5 bases). Germline V lookup: CDR1 MNHEY, CDR2 SVGAGI. Trimming stripped 8 bases from V and 4 bases from J, with 12 bases between. The CDR3 extends over 13 amino acids. Here the CDR3 reads CASFGQTNQPQHF. The DNA of the CDR3 is TGTGCCAGCTTCGGACAAACTAATCAGCCCCAGCATTTT.

This clone has just one count. The J gene is TRBJ2-1, the V gene TRBV5-4; 15 bases line up with TRBD2. Germline-derived CDR1 and CDR2 are SGHNT and YYREEE (reference sequence). The V segment lost 4 bases and the J segment 6 bases; nucleotides outside the gene matches: 5. This CDR3 is 16 amino acids long. In DNA, the CDR3 is TGTGCCAGCAGCACCGGACTAGCGGGAGGGTCCAATGAGCAGTTCTTC. Its protein is CASSTGLAGGSNEQFF.

About this clone itself: Other DNA sequences in this sample translate to the same CDR3. The rearrangement uses TRBV20-1 and TRBJ2-7; D may be TRBD1 (6 bases). The CDR3 covers 11 residues. Trimming pared 6 bases from V and 5 bases from J, leaving 11 bases between. Germline CDR1 and CDR2: DFQATT and SNEGSKA (reference sequence). CDR3 coding DNA: TGCAGTGCCTCACAGGGTAACGAGCAGTACTTC. It specifies CSASQGNEQYF.

The genes are TRBV7-9 and TRBJ2-3, with 8 bases that match TRBD2. The ends lost 10 bases at V and 3 bases at J; junction bases unmatched: 0. Looked up from germline, CDR1 is SEHNR and CDR2 is FQNEAQ (reference sequence). The CDR3 spans 11 residues. The CDR3 sequence: CATGGTDTQYF. The CDR3 bases are TGTGCCACGGGGGGGACAGATACGCAGTATTTT.

V usage is TRBV11-3 and J usage is TRBJ2-2; perhaps TRBD2 as D (6 bases). There are 15 residues in the CDR3. Germline CDR1 SGHNT, CDR2 YENEEA. V shed 5 bases and J shed 6 bases, with 16 bases lying between them. The CDR3 region has the DNA TGTGCCAGCAGCGGGACCAATTCGGGAGCCGGGGAGCTGTTTTTT. Translation gives CASSGTNSGAGELFF.

This chain connects TRBV19 to TRBJ1-5; D is undetermined. CDR3 length: 16 amino acids. The V and J ends lost 2 bases and 6 bases respectively, with 17 bases between them. Germline CDR1 and CDR2: LNHDA and SQIVND (reference sequence). The CDR3 nucleotides read TGTGCCAGTAGTATAATGAGCGGGAGCGGCGGTCAGCCCCAGCATTTT. Translation: CASSIMSGSGGQPQHF.

This rearrangement joins TRBV6-5 to TRBJ2-5, with D tentatively TRBD1 (6 bases). The CDR3 is 12 amino acids. The V and J ends lost 11 bases and 5 bases respectively, with 15 bases between them. Germline assignment: CDR1 MNHEY and CDR2 SVGAGI. The CDR3 reads CASRRGPETQYF. DNA of the CDR3: TGTGCCTCCCGCAGGGGTCCGGAGACCCAGTACTTC.

This clone was counted a few times. The chain is built from TRBV12-5 and TRBJ2-3, with D uncertain. The CDR3 has 14 residues. The V end lost 5 bases, the J end lost 1 base, and 10 bases lay between the germline ends. Per the germline V gene, CDR1 is LGHNT and CDR2 is FRNRAP. The CDR3 DNA sequence: TGTGCTAGTGGTCCCCTGATAGGCACAGATACGCAGTATTTT. It yields the protein CASGPLIGTDTQYF. Full variable domain (remainder filled in from reference TRBV12-5 and TRBJ2-3): DARVTQTPRHKVTEMGQEVTMRCQPILGHNTVFWYRQTMMQGLELLAYFRNRAPLDDSGMPKDRFSAEMPDATLATLKIQPSEPRDSAVYFCASGPLIGTDTQYFGPGTRLTVL.

The chain joins TRBV5-1 to TRBJ2-3, with 10 bases identical to TRBD1. With V trimmed by 3 bases and J by 4 bases, 8 bases remained unmatched. CDR1 SGHRS and CDR2 YFSETQ come from the germline V gene. The CDR3 totals 16 residues. The CDR3 sequence: CASSSGRGQGPDTQYF. The CDR3, as DNA: TGCGCCAGCAGCTCGGGGAGGGGACAGGGGCCAGATACGCAGTATTTT.

This chain uses TRBV12-5 with TRBJ2-3; D unresolved. With 3 bases removed from V and 2 bases from J, the gap between germline ends came to 9 bases. This CDR3 spans 14 amino acids. The germline CDR1 and CDR2 sequences are LGHNT and FRNRAP. CDR3 amino acids: CASGFGQATDTQYF. Written as DNA, the CDR3 is TGTGCTAGTGGTTTCGGCCAGGCCACAGATACGCAGTATTTT. Together with reference TRBV12-5 and TRBJ2-3, the CDR3 gives the full variable domain: DARVTQTPRHKVTEMGQEVTMRCQPILGHNTVFWYRQTMMQGLELLAYFRNRAPLDDSGMPKDRFSAEMPDATLATLKIQPSEPRDSAVYFCASGFGQATDTQYFGPGTRLTVL.

The chain recombines TRBV3-1 (or the pseudogene TRBV3-2) with TRBJ2-3, with 14 bases aligning to TRBD2. The CDR3 sequence is 17 residues long. Germline V CDR1 and CDR2: LGHDT, YNNKEL (reference sequence). Losses at the gene ends were 10 bases for V and 3 bases for J; bases not matched to a gene: 12. CDR3 residues: CATRSGLAGVRTDTQYF. CDR3 nucleotide sequence: TGTGCCACTCGTTCGGGACTAGCGGGAGTGAGGACAGATACGCAGTATTTT.

The gene calls are TRBV18 and TRBJ2-5; TRBD1 aligns across 8 bases. Germline V CDR1 and CDR2: KGHSH, LQKENI. The CDR3 contains 14 residues. The junction had 5 bases not matched to a gene; V was cut back by 4 bases and J by 4 bases. CDR3 residues: CASSLQGAVETQYF. The DNA for the CDR3 is TGTGCCAGCTCACTCCAGGGGGCTGTAGAGACCCAGTACTTC.

The chain couples TRBV6-5 to TRBJ2-5, with 10 bases that match TRBD1. CDR3 size: 15 residues. V trimming: 6 bases; J trimming: 4 bases; junction bases outside the gene matches: 8. CDR1 is MNHEY, CDR2 SVGAGI, per germline. The CDR3 loop reads CASRHAGTGVETQYF. The CDR3 nucleotides are TGTGCCAGCAGGCACGCCGGGACAGGGGTAGAGACCCAGTACTTC.

The chain combines TRBV7-3 with TRBJ2-3, with 9 bases lining up with TRBD1. This CDR3 spans 16 amino acids. Germline-derived CDR1 and CDR2 are SGHTA and FQGTGA. Unmatched junction bases numbered 7, after V lost 1 base and J lost 5 bases. CDR3 coding DNA: TGTGCCAGCAGCTTAATGCCGGGACAGGGTATAGATACGCAGTATTTT. Encoded protein: CASSLMPGQGIDTQYF.